A single sample is the source of the 21 T cell receptor beta chains below, sequenced in a study of graft-versus-host responses after intestinal transplantation. TCRdb's table, derived via immunoSEQ multiplex PCR, lists solely in-frame clones and lacks some. The sample yields 37,000 or so clones, about 90% seen once. Source: PBMCs, taken around 330 days after intestinal transplant. The receptors come from a human patient who received an intestinal transplant, so some T cells may come from the graft donor.

The V call is TRBV7-8, the J call TRBJ1-3, with D possibly matching TRBD1 (5 bases). The ends were cut back, 1 base at V and 2 bases at J, with 9 bases in the middle. The CDR3 is 15 amino acids. CDR1 is SGHVS and CDR2 is FQNEAQ in the germline V gene. CDR3 region: CASSLGSGPGNTIYF. DNA for the CDR3: TGTGCCAGCAGCTTAGGGTCAGGGCCTGGAAACACCATATATTTT.

V is TRBV5-5 and J is TRBJ1-1; D unresolved. Trimming stripped 2 bases from V and 2 bases from J, with 7 bases between. The CDR3 is 13 amino acids. CDR1 and CDR2 from the germline V gene are SGHKS and YYEKEE (reference sequence). The CDR3 protein is CASSFSPNTEAFF. CDR3 coding DNA: TGTGCCAGCAGCTTCTCCCCCAACACTGAAGCTTTCTTT.

The V gene is TRBV5-8, the J gene TRBJ2-7, with D tentatively TRBD2 (5 bases). This CDR3 is built from 14 residues. In germline, CDR1 is SGHTS, CDR2 YDEGEE. V was clipped by 3 bases and J by 2 bases, with 12 bases between them. CDR3 residues: CASSSSDGTYEQYF. In DNA form, the CDR3 reads TGTGCCAGCAGCTCGTCGGACGGGACCTACGAGCAGTACTTC.

The chain links TRBV15 to TRBJ1-5; D perhaps matches TRBD1 (5 bases). The CDR3 spans 16 residues. V lost 1 base and J 0 bases, leaving 10 bases between the germline ends. Germline CDR1 LNHNV, CDR2 YYDKDF (reference sequence). CDR3 nucleotides: TGTGCCACCAGCAGAGCGGGGGATTATAGCAATCAGCCCCAGCATTTT. Translation: CATSRAGDYSNQPQHF.

The rearrangement uses TRBV11-2 and TRBJ2-7; the match to TRBD2 covers 10 bases. This CDR3 contains 14 residues. V trimming: 5 bases; J trimming: 3 bases; junction bases outside the gene matches: 4. Per the germline V gene, CDR1 is SGHAT and CDR2 is FQNNGV. CDR3 in amino acids: CASSGGLARYEQYF. The CDR3 bases are TGTGCCAGCAGCGGGGGACTAGCGCGCTACGAGCAGTACTTC.

The genes are TRBV9 and TRBJ1-1; perhaps TRBD1 as D (5 bases). Germline V gene data show CDR1 as SGDLS and CDR2 as YYNGEE. The CDR3 consists of 14 residues. The V end lost 0 bases, the J end lost 0 bases, and 6 bases lay between the germline ends. The CDR3 loop is CASSVGGMNTEAFF. Written as DNA, the CDR3 is TGTGCCAGCAGCGTAGGGGGGATGAACACTGAAGCTTTCTTT.

The chain employs TRBV10-3 and TRBJ1-4; the D is unclear. The V gene lost 7 bases and the J gene lost 0 bases, with 6 bases spanning the gap. CDR1 is ENHRY, CDR2 SYGVKD, per germline. This CDR3 region has 13 residues. The CDR3 protein is CAIKAATNEKLFF. The CDR3 region has the DNA TGTGCCATCAAAGCAGCAACTAATGAAAAACTGTTTTTT.

The chain combines TRBV4-1 with TRBJ1-6; 9 nucleotides agree with TRBD1. Germline V CDR1 and CDR2: MGHRA, YSYEKL. The CDR3 consists of 17 residues. With 0 bases clipped from V and 9 bases from J, the junction kept 9 bases outside the gene matches. Here the CDR3 reads CASSQEGKTGGISPLHF. In DNA form, the CDR3 reads TGCGCCAGCAGCCAAGAAGGCAAGACAGGGGGAATTTCACCCCTCCACTTT.

This chain links TRBV13 with TRBJ2-4; no clear D gene. Germline lookup yields CDR1 PRHDT and CDR2 FYEKMQ (reference sequence). CDR3 length equals 9 residues. V lost 7 bases to trimming and J lost 5 bases, with 0 bases between them. The CDR3 region is CASKNIQYF. The DNA of the CDR3 is TGTGCCAGCAAAAACATTCAGTACTTC. The variable domain in full, completed from reference TRBV13 and TRBJ2-4, reads AAGVIQSPRHLIKEKRETATLKCYPIPRHDTVYWYQQGPGQDPQFLISFYEKMQSDKGSIPDRFSAQQFSDYHSELNMSSLELGDSALYFCASKNIQYFGAGTRLSVL.

The chain is built from TRBV2 and TRBJ1-1; D is perhaps TRBD1 (6 bases). V lost 7 bases and J lost 7, with 13 bases in between. The CDR3 runs 12 residues. The germline gives CDR1 SNHLY, CDR2 FYNNEI. CDR3 in amino acids: CASTRGGDEAFF. In DNA, the CDR3 is TGTGCCAGCACCCGAGGGGGTGATGAAGCTTTCTTT.

The chain employs TRBV2 and TRBJ1-1; 10 bases line up with TRBD1. Germline V gene lookup returns CDR1 SNHLY and CDR2 FYNNEI. This CDR3 region has 15 residues. J was trimmed by 7 bases and V by 4 bases; bases with no gene match: 9. The chain's CDR3 is CASSVGTGVVNEAFF. In DNA, the CDR3 is TGTGCCAGCAGTGTGGGGACAGGGGTTGTAAATGAAGCTTTCTTT.

The CDR3 region has the DNA TGTGCCAGCAGCTACCGGGACAGGGGGCGTCTAGCCAAAAACATTCAGTACTTC. Its translation is CASSYRDRGRLAKNIQYF. The J gene is TRBJ2-4, the V gene TRBV5-6, with 12 positions matching TRBD1. J gave up 0 bases and V 3 bases, and 7 bases lay outside the gene matches. Germline CDR1 reads SGHDT; CDR2 reads YYEEEE. The CDR3 is made up of 18 amino acids.

The genes are TRBV6-1 and TRBJ2-7; 8 positions match TRBD1. V lost 0 bases and J lost 4; bases outside the gene matches: 5. CDR3 length equals 15 residues. Germline values: CDR1 MNHNS, CDR2 SASEGT. CDR3 coding DNA: TGTGCCAGCAGTGAAGCAGGGACAGGCCTTTACGAGCAGTACTTC. Its protein is CASSEAGTGLYEQYF.

This chain joins TRBV11-2 and TRBJ2-7, with D unresolved. Trimming shortened V by 3 bases and J by 0 bases, and 9 bases separated the two germline ends. There are 14 residues in the CDR3. Per germline, CDR1 SGHAT and CDR2 FQNNGV. CDR3 region: CASSFLRSSYEQYF. CDR3 DNA sequence: TGTGCCAGCAGCTTTCTTAGGAGCTCCTACGAGCAGTACTTC.

The V gene is TRBV29-1, the J gene TRBJ2-7, with 7 nucleotides matching TRBD2. The germline CDR1 and CDR2 sequences are SQVTM and ANQGSEA. CDR3 length: 12 residues. Trimming at V came to 6 bases and at J to 0 bases, leaving 2 bases not matched to a gene. The CDR3 sequence is CSVLADSYEQYF. DNA of the CDR3: TGCAGCGTGCTAGCGGACTCCTACGAGCAGTACTTC.

The CDR3 spells CASSQDLAVNTGELFF. The CDR3 coding sequence is TGTGCCAGCAGCCAAGATCTAGCGGTGAACACCGGGGAGCTGTTTTTT. The chain is built from TRBV4-2 and TRBJ2-2; 7 bases fit TRBD2. Losses at the gene ends were 0 bases for V and 1 base for J; bases not matched to a gene: 2. CDR3 length: 16 residues. CDR1 LGHNA and CDR2 YNFKEQ come from the germline V gene.

The chain uses TRBV5-1 and TRBJ2-7; 8 positions agree with TRBD1. V was pared by 4 bases and J by 7 bases, with 1 base of the junction left unmatched. The CDR3 has 11 amino acids. From germline, CDR1 is SGHRS and CDR2 YFSETQ. The CDR3, as DNA: TGCGCCAGCAGCGGGGACAGGGAGCAGTACTTC. Translation: CASSGDREQYF.

The rearrangement uses TRBV7-8 and TRBJ2-1; 8 nucleotides line up with TRBD1. The CDR3 sequence is 14 residues long. Germline CDR1 reads SGHVS; CDR2 reads FQNEAQ. Trimming took 1 base from V and 12 from J; bases not matched to a gene: 8. CDR3 residues: CASSLGAGGSGQFF. CDR3 nucleotides: TGTGCCAGCAGCTTAGGGGCAGGGGGCAGTGGGCAGTTCTTC.

The genes are TRBV6-5 and TRBJ1-3; D not certain. V was clipped by 7 bases and J by 1 base, with 5 bases between them. The CDR3 totals 12 residues. Per germline, CDR1 MNHEY and CDR2 SVGAGI. The CDR3: CASKSSGNTIYF. The CDR3 DNA follows: TGTGCCAGCAAGTCTTCTGGAAACACCATATATTTT.

In its sample, this clone was seen a few times. The chain links TRBV6-5 to TRBJ1-5; D might be TRBD1 (5 bases). Germline-derived CDR1 and CDR2 are MNHEY and SVGAGI. There are 14 residues in the CDR3. Trimming cost V 5 bases and J 5 bases, with 13 bases left between them. The CDR3 nucleotides are TGTGCCAGCAGTGATCAGGGCACCTATCAGCCCCAGCATTTT. Protein sequence: CASSDQGTYQPQHF.

This chain connects TRBV28 to TRBJ1-1, with no clear D. The CDR3 totals 13 residues. The V gene lost 1 base and the J gene lost 6 bases, with 9 bases spanning the gap. The germline V gene encodes CDR1 MDHEN and CDR2 SYDVKM. DNA of the CDR3: TGTGCCAGCAGTTTATCAAGTAGAGCTGAAGCTTTCTTT. As protein: CASSLSSRAEAFF.